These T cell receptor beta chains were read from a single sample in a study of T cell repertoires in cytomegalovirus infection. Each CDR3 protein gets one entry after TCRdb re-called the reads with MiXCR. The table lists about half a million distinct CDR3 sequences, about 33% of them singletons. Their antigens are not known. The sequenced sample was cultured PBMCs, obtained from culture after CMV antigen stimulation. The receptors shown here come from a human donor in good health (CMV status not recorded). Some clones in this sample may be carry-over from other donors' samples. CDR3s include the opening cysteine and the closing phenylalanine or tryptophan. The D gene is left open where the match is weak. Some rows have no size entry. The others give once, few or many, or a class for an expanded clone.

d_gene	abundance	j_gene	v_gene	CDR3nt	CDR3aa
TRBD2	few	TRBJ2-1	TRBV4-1	TGCGCCAGCAGCCAAACCCTAGCGGGAGGGCCTCCCTACAATGAGCAGTTCTTC	CASSQTLAGGPPYNEQFF
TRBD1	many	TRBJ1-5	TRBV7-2	TGTGCCAGCAGCTTAATGGGCAGGGGGAGTCAGCCCCAGCATTTT	CASSLMGRGSQPQHF
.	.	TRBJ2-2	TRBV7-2	TGTGCCAGCAGCCCCCTCGGACTGCGGACCGGGGAGCTGTTTTTT	CASSPLGLRTGELFF
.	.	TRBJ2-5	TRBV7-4	TGTGCCAGCAGCTTTGGGTTGGAAGAGACCCAGTACTTC	CASSFGLEETQYF
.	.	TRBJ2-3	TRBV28	TGTGCCAGCAGTCGGGACCAGAAGCCCACAGATACGCAGTATTTT	CASSRDQKPTDTQYF
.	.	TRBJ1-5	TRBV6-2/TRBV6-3	TGTGCCAGCAAGGACCAGGGGAACGGCAATCAGCCCCAGCATTTT	CASKDQGNGNQPQHF
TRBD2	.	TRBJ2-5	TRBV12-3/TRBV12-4	TGTGCCAGCAGTTCCCAGCGGGAGAGGGAGACCCAGTACTTC	CASSSQRERETQYF
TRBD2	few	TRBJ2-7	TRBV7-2	TGTGCCAGCAGCACCGGACTAGATTCCTACGAGCAGTACTTC	CASSTGLDSYEQYF
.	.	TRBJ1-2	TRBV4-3	TGCGCCAGCAGCCAAGAATTGATCGGGTGGCACTATGGCTACACCTTC	CASSQELIGWHYGYTF
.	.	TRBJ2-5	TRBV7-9	TGTGCCAGCAGCTTATACCTGCAAGAGACCCAGTACTTC	CASSLYLQETQYF
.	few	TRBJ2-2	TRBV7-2	TGTGCCAGCAGCTATAGCTCAAACACCGGGGAGCTGTTTTTT	CASSYSSNTGELFF
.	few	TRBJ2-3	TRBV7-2	TGTGCCAGCAGCTTACACCCTAGGGGAGATACGCAGTATTTT	CASSLHPRGDTQYF
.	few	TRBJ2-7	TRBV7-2	TGTGCCAGCAGCTTAGGGGTGGGGCTAAGTTCCTACGAGCAGTACTTC	CASSLGVGLSSYEQYF
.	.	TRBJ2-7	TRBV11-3	TGTGCCAGCAGCTTTGGCGCCAACTACGAGCAGTACTTC	CASSFGANYEQYF
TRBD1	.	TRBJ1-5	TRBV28	TGTGCCAGCAATGAGTGGGTGGGACAGGGGGGACAGCCCCAGCATTTT	CASNEWVGQGGQPQHF
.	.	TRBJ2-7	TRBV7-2	TGTGCCAGCCAGGCATGGGGGCACCCCTACGAGCAGTACTTC	CASQAWGHPYEQYF